This T cell receptor (beta chain) was identified in a study of blood T cell repertoires in COVID-19. Per germline, CDR1 MNHEY and CDR2 SVGEGT. The CDR3 extends over 12 amino acids. V gave up 2 bases and J gave up 7 bases, with 8 bases separating them. Profiling relied on immunoSEQ multiplex PCR, and the TCRdb table lists in-frame clones only, not all of them. This table holds about 200,000 clones, roughly 84% found once. The sample consisted of PBMCs or T cells enriched from blood (not recorded which). The chain combines TRBV6-2 or TRBV6-3 with TRBJ1-2, with a weak D call TRBD1 (5 bases). This receptor was identified in a middle-aged man who had recovered from COVID-19. The CDR3: CASSYGASGYTF. CDR3 bases: TGTGCCAGCAGTTACGGGGCCTCTGGCTACACCTTC.